One sample yielded the 18 T cell receptor beta chains listed below, sequenced in a study of cytotoxic CD8 clonotypes in ibrutinib-treated CLL. The repertoire was sequenced with immunoSEQ multiplex PCR; TCRdb's copy has only in-frame clones and lacks some. The sample records 14,000 to 15,000 clones, 55% to 80% being singletons. The source material was PBMCs, sampled before ibrutinib treatment. The receptors here all came from a human donor with chronic lymphocytic leukemia.

This chain connects TRBV6-6 to TRBJ2-7; TRBD2 agrees at 8 bases. The V gene end was trimmed by 1 base and the J gene end by 3 bases; junction bases not matched to a gene: 5. Germline CDR1 reads MNHNY; CDR2 reads SVGAGI (reference sequence). The CDR3 loop spans 15 amino acids. The CDR3 protein is CASSYYLAGHYEQYV. CDR3 bases: TGTGCCAGCAGTTACTATCTAGCGGGCCACTACGAGCAGTACGTC.

This chain uses TRBV14 with TRBJ2-2; the D call may be TRBD1 or TRBD2 (6 bases each). Per the germline V gene, CDR1 is SGHDN and CDR2 is FVKESK. V lost 8 bases, J lost 7 bases, and 23 bases lay in between. This CDR3 is built from 16 residues. The CDR3 coding sequence is TGTGCCAGCGGAAAGGGGGGTGGTGTGAAAAGCGGGGAGCTGTTTTTT. Translated, it gives CASGKGGGVKSGELFF. The full variable domain, rest sourced from reference TRBV14 and TRBJ2-2, is EAGVTQFPSHSVIEKGQTVTLRCDPISGHDNLYWYRRVMGKEIKFLLHFVKESKQDESGMPNNRFLAERTGGTYSTLKVQPAELEDSGVYFCASGKGGGVKSGELFFGEGSRLTVL.

The rearrangement uses TRBV19 and TRBJ2-3, with 7 nucleotides matching TRBD2. V lost 5 bases, J lost 2 bases, and 7 bases stayed unmatched. Germline loops: CDR1 LNHDA, CDR2 SQIVND (reference sequence). The CDR3 consists of 15 residues. CDR3 DNA: TGTGCCAGTAGTTGGACGGGGGGTCCCACAGATACGCAGTATTTT. Protein sequence: CASSWTGGPTDTQYF.

J is TRBJ2-7 and V is TRBV10-2, with D possibly TRBD1 on 7 matching bases. V lost 4 bases and J 3 bases, leaving 16 bases between the germline ends. The CDR3 is 15 residues long. Germline CDR1 WSHSY, CDR2 SAAADI. The CDR3 DNA sequence: TGCGCCAGCAGTGTGTGGGCAGGGGGGAACTACGAGCAGTACGTC. Translated: CASSVWAGGNYEQYV.

Only a few counts were recorded for this clone. The V call is TRBV27, the J call TRBJ2-1; D not certain. The CDR3 is 13 amino acids. Trimming removed 6 bases from V and 7 bases from J, with 13 bases in between. Germline CDR1 is MNHEY and CDR2 is SMNVEV (reference sequence). CDR3 sequence: CASSPHNRNEQFF. DNA of the CDR3: TGTGCCAGCAGCCCTCACAATAGGAATGAGCAGTTCTTC.

The chain carries TRBV18 and TRBJ2-2; D unresolved. CDR3 length: 13 residues. Germline CDR1 KGHSH, CDR2 LQKENI. The V and J ends lost 2 bases and 6 bases respectively, with 7 bases between them. The chain's CDR3 is CASSPIRPGELFF. CDR3 coding DNA: TGTGCCAGCTCACCAATAAGGCCCGGGGAGCTGTTTTTT.

V and J are TRBV5-1 and TRBJ2-2; TRBD2 matches at 8 bases. CDR3 length: 16 residues. Germline V gene data show CDR1 as SGHRS and CDR2 as YFSETQ. Germline trimming cut 2 bases from V and 2 bases from J; bases unmatched to any gene: 5. Written as DNA, the CDR3 is TGCGCCAGCAGCTTCGGGCTAGCGGGTAACACCGGGGAGCTGTTTTTT. Translated, it gives CASSFGLAGNTGELFF.

The chain joins TRBV7-9 to TRBJ1-4; D is ambiguous. V shed 6 bases and J shed 5 bases, with 10 bases lying between them. Germline loops: CDR1 SEHNR, CDR2 FQNEAQ (reference sequence). The CDR3 is 13 residues long. In DNA form, the CDR3 reads TGTGCCAGCAGTCCCGAGGCAAATGAAAAACTGTTTTTT. Its protein is CASSPEANEKLFF.

This clone has only a few counts. The chain links TRBV27 to TRBJ2-7; 12 bases line up with TRBD2. Germline-derived CDR1 and CDR2 are MNHEY and SMNVEV (reference sequence). This CDR3 spans 16 amino acids. Losses at the gene ends were 2 bases for V and 3 bases for J; bases not matched to a gene: 5. CDR3 coding DNA: TGTGCCAGCAGTTTAAGGACTAGCGGGATGCTCTACGAGCAGTACTTC. Its protein is CASSLRTSGMLYEQYF.

The chain is built from TRBV6-5 and TRBJ2-3, with 8 bases aligning to TRBD1. With V trimmed by 4 bases and J by 2 bases, 8 bases remained unmatched. This CDR3 contains 16 residues. Germline loops: CDR1 MNHEY, CDR2 SVGAGI. In nucleotides, the CDR3 is TGTGCCAGCAGTTCCCAGGGGGCGAGGAACACAGATACGCAGTATTTT. Protein sequence: CASSSQGARNTDTQYF.

The rearrangement joins TRBV21-1 to TRBJ2-3; the D call TRBD2 from the table was never checked on the DNA. TRBV21-1 counts as a pseudogene. The CDR3 runs 16 residues. CDR3 amino acids: CASTPKGRGTTDTQYF. CDR3 sequence (DNA): TGTGCCAGCACCCCGAAAGGGCGGGGAACCACAGATACGCAGTATTTT.

This clone was seen just once. The V and J genes are TRBV28 and TRBJ2-1, with 9 bases fitting TRBD2. CDR3 size: 16 residues. Germline loops: CDR1 MDHEN, CDR2 SYDVKM. Unmatched junction bases numbered 5, after V lost 2 bases and J lost 3 bases. CDR3 amino acids: CASSLITSGYYNEQFF. Written as DNA, the CDR3 is TGTGCCAGCAGTTTAATCACTAGCGGGTACTACAATGAGCAGTTCTTC.

This sequence joins TRBV7-4 and TRBJ2-1; 10 bases align to TRBD2. Germline values: CDR1 SGHVT, CDR2 SQSDAQ. The V gene end was trimmed by 8 bases and the J gene end by 10 bases; junction bases not matched to a gene: 11. The CDR3 covers 14 residues. The DNA for the CDR3 is TGTGCCAGCCCCCCGCTAGCGGGAGATAGGGAGCAGTTCTTC. Translated: CASPPLAGDREQFF.

This clone counts as medium-sized. The rearrangement uses TRBV6-1 and TRBJ2-1; D gene ambiguous. The germline gives CDR1 MNHNS, CDR2 SASEGT. The CDR3 contains 13 residues. V was cut by 10 bases and J by 9 bases, with 19 bases left in between. CDR3 loop: CAIGPFKLGEQFF. CDR3 nucleotides: TGTGCCATCGGACCCTTCAAGCTTGGTGAGCAGTTCTTC.

The chain links TRBV5-6 to TRBJ2-1; D gene unclear. This CDR3 has 12 residues. V lost 2 bases and J 6 bases, leaving 6 bases between the germline ends. Germline V lookup: CDR1 SGHDT, CDR2 YYEEEE. The CDR3 DNA is TGTGCCAGCAGCTTACGCCTCAATGAGCAGTTCTTC. This gives the protein CASSLRLNEQFF.

This rearrangement joins TRBV7-9 to TRBJ2-3; 9 bases are shared with TRBD2. Germline values: CDR1 SEHNR, CDR2 FQNEAQ (reference sequence). Trimming took 1 base from V and 9 from J; bases not matched to a gene: 8. The CDR3 totals 15 residues. The CDR3 region is CASSLGPESGGTQYF. DNA of the CDR3: TGTGCCAGCAGCTTAGGACCGGAGAGCGGGGGGACGCAGTATTTT.

This chain uses TRBV5-1 with TRBJ2-3, with D perhaps matching TRBD2 (6 bases). Looked up from germline, CDR1 is SGHRS and CDR2 is YFSETQ. The germline V and J ends were trimmed by 4 bases and 2 bases, with 20 bases remaining between them. This CDR3 spans 17 amino acids. CDR3 loop: CASSGGLAGLYTDTQYF. CDR3 sequence (DNA): TGCGCCAGCAGCGGGGGACTGGCGGGGCTCTACACAGATACGCAGTATTTT.

The chain recombines TRBV7-2 with TRBJ2-3, with D possibly matching TRBD2 (5 bases). The V and J ends lost 6 bases and 0 bases respectively, with 13 bases between them. The germline CDR1 and CDR2 sequences are SGHTA and FQGNSA. The CDR3 is made up of 15 amino acids. CDR3: CASSSSGSSTDTQYF. The CDR3 DNA sequence: TGTGCCAGCAGTTCGAGCGGAAGTAGCACAGATACGCAGTATTTT.